The entry below describes one TCR beta chain. The sample belongs to a study of glioma-infiltrating T cells after dendritic cell vaccination. The CDR3 is 17 amino acids. The germline V and J ends were trimmed by 1 base and 1 base, with 14 bases remaining between them. Per the germline V gene, CDR1 is SGDLS and CDR2 is YYNGEE. Up to 2 ug genomic DNA was used for TCRB CDR3 amplification. The PCR used 60 V beta and 13 J beta primers. Measured with immunoSEQ multiplex PCR; TCRdb has only the in-frame clones, and not every one. Of some 70,000 clones in the sample, roughly four fifths were seen once. The genes are TRBV9 and TRBJ2-2; tentatively, D is TRBD2 (6 bases). The receptor was derived from a human donor with glioblastoma. Sequences were derived from blood, sampled before dendritic cell vaccination. DNA for the CDR3: TGTGCCAGCAGCGTATCCTTACCCGGGAGGAACACCGGGGAGCTGTTTTTT. Translating gives CASSVSLPGRNTGELFF.